This T cell receptor (beta chain) was sequenced during a study of blood T cell repertoires in COVID-19. This CDR3 region has 15 residues. Trimming left V 0 bases short and J 6 bases short, with 14 bases between. CDR1 and CDR2 from the germline V gene are MNHEY and SVGAGI. Original data processing: Nucleated cell counts were estimated from reference gene primer amplification. The protocol was immunoSEQ multiplex PCR, while the TCRdb copy is restricted to in-frame clones and leaves out a portion. Clonal size and the V and J genes are those of that table, whereas D and trimming came from the DNA. The sample lists more than 85,000 clones, approximately 80% occurring once.

The rearrangement joins TRBV6-5 to TRBJ1-2, with D possibly matching TRBD1 (5 bases). The sequencing sample was made of peripheral blood. The TCR was taken from a woman between 50 and 59 years old with acute or convalescent COVID-19. The CDR3 region is CASSYSPGRVDGYTF. CDR3 bases: TGTGCCAGCAGTTACTCACCGGGCAGGGTAGATGGCTACACCTTC.